A selection of T cell receptor beta chains follows, all from one sample in a study of beta chain features in type 1 diabetes. Here immunoSEQ multiplex PCR was the method, and the copy in TCRdb shows in-frame clones only, minus some. The sample consists of 680,000 or so clones, about 14% of them appearing once. What was sequenced was naive CD4+ T cells from blood. The receptor set was obtained from a man aged 18 to 30 in good health. The CDR3 runs from the conserved cysteine through the conserved F or W. A D gene is named only where the DNA matches it firmly. Where a row states a size, it is once, few, many or the class of an expanded clone; other rows omit it.

d_gene | j_gene | abundance | v_gene | CDR3aa | CDR3nt
. | TRBJ1-1 | . | TRBV20-1 | CSANRPEAFF | TGCAGTGCTAACCGGCCTGAAGCTTTCTTT
. | TRBJ2-1 | few | TRBV4-2 | CASSQDLWVDYNEQFF | TGTGCCAGCAGCCAAGATCTTTGGGTAGACTACAATGAGCAGTTCTTC
. | TRBJ2-4 | many | TRBV14 | CASSHSPQGRDIQYF | TGTGCCAGCAGCCATTCCCCACAGGGAAGGGACATTCAGTACTTC
. | TRBJ2-1 | few | TRBV2 | CASSGQGNEQFF | TGTGCCAGCAGTGGCCAGGGGAATGAGCAGTTCTTC
TRBD2 | TRBJ2-1 | few | TRBV7-9 | CASSLLGGKPPNEQFF | TGTGCCAGCAGCTTACTGGGGGGGAAACCGCCCAATGAGCAGTTCTTC
. | TRBJ2-5 | . | TRBV28 | CASPTGRNKVSQYF | TGTGCCAGCCCTACGGGGAGGAATAAGGTGTCCCAGTACTTC
TRBD1 | TRBJ2-7 | . | TRBV28 | CASPGQGIYEQYF | TGTGCCAGCCCCGGACAGGGAATCTACGAGCAGTACTTC
. | TRBJ1-2 | . | TRBV7-2 | CASSSKLDSNYGYTF | TGTGCCAGCAGCTCCAAACTTGACAGTAACTATGGCTACACCTTC
. | TRBJ2-7 | . | TRBV10-3 | CAISESAVSSYEQYF | TGTGCCATCAGTGAGTCGGCAGTAAGCTCCTACGAGCAGTACTTC
TRBD1 | TRBJ2-3 | . | TRBV5-4 | CASSLADRGADTQYF | TGTGCCAGCAGCTTGGCCGACAGGGGCGCAGATACGCAGTATTTT
. | TRBJ2-7 | . | TRBV27 | CASSFEGNNLHEQYF | TGTGCCAGCAGTTTTGAGGGAAACAACCTACACGAGCAGTACTTC
. | TRBJ2-3 | few | TRBV5-6 | CATGDSVVTQYF | TGTGCCACGGGGGACTCGGTAGTTACGCAGTATTTT
. | TRBJ2-1 | . | TRBV28 | CASSLVGAGNEQFF | TGTGCCAGCAGTTTGGTTGGGGCAGGCAATGAGCAGTTCTTC
. | TRBJ1-4 | . | TRBV30 | CAWSPPWGVGEKLFF | TGTGCCTGGAGCCCCCCCTGGGGGGTCGGTGAAAAACTGTTTTTT
. | TRBJ1-2 | few | TRBV28 | CASSLGMNYGYTF | TGTGCCAGCAGTTTGGGTATGAACTATGGCTACACCTTC
TRBD1 | TRBJ1-2 | . | TRBV7-2 | CASTPTQGASYGYTF | TGTGCCAGCACCCCAACACAGGGGGCAAGCTATGGCTACACCTTC
TRBD1 | TRBJ2-5 | . | TRBV5-4 | CASSPDRTGEETQYF | TGTGCCAGCAGCCCGGACCGGACAGGGGAAGAGACCCAGTACTTC
TRBD1 | TRBJ2-3 | few | TRBV28 | CASSYGQGTDTQYF | TGTGCCAGCAGCTACGGACAGGGAACAGATACGCAGTATTTT
. | TRBJ2-1 | few | TRBV7-3 | CASSSPGQASYNEQFF | TGTGCCAGCAGCTCCCCTGGCCAGGCTTCCTACAATGAGCAGTTCTTC